This T cell receptor beta chain was observed in a study of siplizumab effects on memory and regulatory T cells. Comments on this clone: No antigen is known for it.

The CDR3 length is 14 residues. The V and J ends lost 1 base and 7 bases respectively, with 14 bases between them. Germline lookup yields CDR1 SEHNR and CDR2 FQNEAQ (reference sequence). Sequenced by immunoSEQ multiplex PCR; TCRdb stores in-frame clones only, minus some. The sample records some 100,000 clones, under 95% being singletons. General study results and limits: No naive or memory phenotype could be assigned to roughly 75-97% of proliferating clones. The diversity of naive T cells seemed greater than that of memory cells, and their alloresponse contribution seemed major. Alloreactive sequences tracing back to unstimulated CD4+ memory cells fell significantly with siplizumab.

The sequenced sample was Tregs sorted from blood. The TCR originated in a human donor in good health. V is TRBV7-9 and J is TRBJ2-7; TRBD2 is a possible D gene (5 bases). DNA for the CDR3: TGTGCCAGCAGCTTAGTAGGAGGCTCGGGTGAGCAGTACTTC. Translated, it gives CASSLVGGSGEQYF. The complete variable domain, with remaining parts taken from reference TRBV7-9 and TRBJ2-7, reads DTGVSQNPRHKITKRGQNVTFRCDPISEHNRLYWYRQTLGQGPEFLTYFQNEAQLEKSRLLSDRFSAERPKGSFSTLEIQRTEQGDSAMYLCASSLVGGSGEQYFGPGTRLTVT.